The present T cell receptor beta chain was sequenced within a study of cytomegalovirus exposure and HLA in healthy donors. Study results and caveats: Researchers had no immune exposure information except CMV serostatus available. For most TCR beta V segments, an earlier analysis put the productive rate at about 87% or about 30% of the time. One variant, a missense change in DCLRE1C, was linked in a later analysis to TCR beta V- and J-gene trimming. Based on reports, TCR beta sequences accurately predicted HLA-A and HLA-B alleles for most subjects.

Regarding this clone: Its antigen remains unidentified.

The CDR3 consists of 15 residues. CDR1 is GTSNPN and CDR2 is SVGIG in the germline V gene (reference sequence). V lost 3 bases to trimming and J lost 9 bases, with 18 bases between them. PCR involved 60 Vbeta and 13 Jbeta primers. Libraries were prepared by immunoSEQ multiplex PCR; TCRdb keeps only in-frame clonotypes and omits some of them. The table includes about 87,000 clones, roughly 72% detected once. The chain is built from TRBV30 and TRBJ1-6; D is perhaps TRBD1 (5 bases). The clonotype originates from a man between 25 and 39 years old in good health and CMV-seropositive. Sample: PBMCs. The chain's CDR3 is CAWRMWSGLGSPLHF. CDR3 nucleotide sequence: TGTGCCTGGAGGATGTGGTCAGGGCTAGGTTCACCCCTCCACTTT.